A single sample gave rise to the 14 T cell receptor beta chains below, sequenced in a study of blood T cell repertoires in COVID-19. TCRdb's copy holds only in-frame clones and misses some; the assay was immunoSEQ multiplex PCR. The sample shows a few hundred thousand clones, 80% to 90% of them seen only once. The material sequenced was PBMCs or T cells enriched from blood (not recorded which). These receptors originate from a woman aged 30 to 39 who had recovered from COVID-19.

The J gene is TRBJ2-3, the V gene TRBV7-3; 11 bases map to TRBD2. The V gene's germline CDR1 is SGHTA and CDR2 FQGTGA. Trimming cost V 5 bases and J 5 bases; bases outside gene matches: 9. CDR3 size: 16 residues. The CDR3 sequence is CASSPMGTSGGDTQYF. The CDR3 coding sequence is TGTGCCAGCAGCCCGATGGGGACTAGCGGAGGAGATACGCAGTATTTT.

The V gene is TRBV3-1 (or the pseudogene TRBV3-2), the J gene TRBJ1-2; D is unresolved. The CDR3 sequence is 15 residues long. Germline CDR1 is LGHDT and CDR2 is YNNKEL (reference sequence). The ends were cut back, 4 bases at V and 7 bases at J, with 19 bases in the middle. The CDR3 loop reads CASSREGGGNPGYTF. DNA of the CDR3: TGTGCCAGCAGCCGGGAGGGCGGCGGAAACCCTGGCTACACCTTC.

This chain connects TRBV30 to TRBJ1-6; D is undetermined. The germline CDR1 and CDR2 sequences are GTSNPN and SVGIG (reference sequence). Trimming left V 3 bases short and J 7 bases short, with 10 bases between. CDR3 length equals 13 residues. The CDR3 region is CAWRRDGNSPLHF. The CDR3 DNA sequence: TGTGCCTGGAGGAGGGATGGGAATTCACCCCTCCACTTT.

CDR3 nucleotides: TGTGCCAGCAGCCCTTCCCCCACTCCCTTCACCGGGACTAGCGGGAGTCTCTACAATGAGCAGTTCTTC. It encodes CASSPSPTPFTGTSGSLYNEQFF. The V and J genes are TRBV3-1 (or the pseudogene TRBV3-2) and TRBJ2-1; 14 nucleotides agree with TRBD2. The CDR3 contains 23 residues. The germline CDR1 and CDR2 sequences are LGHDT and YNNKEL (reference sequence). After removal of 4 bases from V and 3 bases from J, the junction contained 23 bases not matched to a gene.

CDR3 amino acids: CASSPDLAGGMNTEAFF. In DNA, the CDR3 is TGTGCCAGCTCACCGGATTTGGCAGGGGGAATGAACACTGAAGCTTTCTTT. The chain recombines TRBV18 with TRBJ1-1, with TRBD1 identical over 7 bases. After removal of 3 bases from V and 0 bases from J, the junction contained 10 bases not matched to a gene. Germline CDR1 KGHSH, CDR2 LQKENI. This CDR3 is built from 17 residues.

The V and J genes are TRBV6-4 and TRBJ1-6, with TRBD1 matching 9 bases. The germline gives CDR1 MRHNA, CDR2 SNTAGT. The CDR3 consists of 20 residues. After removal of 6 bases from V and 2 bases from J, the junction contained 17 bases not matched to a gene. CDR3 amino acids: CASRAPGTGREYAYNSPLHF. The CDR3 DNA is TGTGCCAGCAGAGCCCCCGGGACAGGGAGGGAATACGCCTATAATTCACCCCTCCACTTT.

The gene calls are TRBV7-3 and TRBJ2-5; D gene uncertain. The CDR3 contains 13 residues. Between the trimmed V and J ends, which lost 2 bases and 4 bases, there was a span of 8 bases. The germline CDR1 and CDR2 sequences are SGHTA and FQGTGA. CDR3 nucleotides: TGTGCCAGCAGCTTAGGAGTGGGAGAGACCCAGTACTTC. It yields the protein CASSLGVGETQYF.

This clone was found once. The V gene is TRBV11-3, the J gene TRBJ2-1; D is possibly TRBD2 (5 bases). CDR1 is SGHNT, CDR2 YENEEA, per germline. The V end was cut by 1 base, the J end by 4 bases, with 11 bases between. This CDR3 comprises 15 residues. The CDR3 region is CASSLGGEGYNEQFF. Written as DNA, the CDR3 is TGTGCCAGCAGCTTAGGGGGAGAAGGGTACAATGAGCAGTTCTTC. The full variable domain, rest sourced from reference TRBV11-3 and TRBJ2-1, is EAGVVQSPRYKIIEKKQPVAFWCNPISGHNTLYWYLQNLGQGPELLIRYENEEAVDDSQLPKDRFSAERLKGVDSTLKIQPAELGDSAVYLCASSLGGEGYNEQFFGPGTRLTVL.

The chain links TRBV5-4 to TRBJ2-6; no clear D gene. Germline CDR1 and CDR2: SGHNT and YYREEE (reference sequence). This CDR3 has 14 residues. Trimming removed 4 bases at V and 2 bases at J, with 7 bases between. This CDR3 reads CASSREAGANVLTF. The CDR3 bases are TGTGCCAGCAGCCGAGAGGCTGGGGCCAACGTCCTGACTTTC. Together with reference TRBV5-4 and TRBJ2-6, the CDR3 gives the full variable domain: ETGVTQSPTHLIKTRGQQVTLRCSSQSGHNTVSWYQQALGQGPQFIFQYYREEENGRGNFPPRFSGLQFPNYSSELNVNALELDDSALYLCASSREAGANVLTFGAGSRLTVL.

The gene calls are TRBV27 and TRBJ2-7, with TRBD2 matching 10 bases. Germline V gives CDR1 MNHEY, CDR2 SMNVEV (reference sequence). The CDR3 is 18 amino acids. V shed 0 bases, J shed 7 bases, and the junction held 15 bases outside the gene matches. Here the CDR3 DNA reads TGTGCCAGCAGTTTATCAGTCCGGCGGAGCGGGAGGGCGGGGGAGCAGTACTTC. This translates into CASSLSVRRSGRAGEQYF.

The rearrangement joins TRBV6-6 to TRBJ1-4; 7 bases line up with TRBD1. The V gene end was trimmed by 6 bases and the J gene end by 7 bases; junction bases not matched to a gene: 8. CDR3 size: 14 residues. CDR1 is MNHNY and CDR2 is SVGAGI in the germline V gene (reference sequence). The CDR3 region has the DNA TGTGCCAGCAGGCCGCCGGGGACAGTTGAAAAACTGTTTTTT. Amino acid sequence: CASRPPGTVEKLFF.

This chain joins TRBV10-3 and TRBJ1-5; 10 bases are a match to TRBD1. V lost 10 bases and J lost 4; bases outside the gene matches: 13. Germline V gene lookup returns CDR1 ENHRY and CDR2 SYGVKD. The CDR3 spans 16 residues. CDR3 sequence (DNA): TGTGCCACGCAGTCCGGAAGGACAGGGGGGAATCAGCCCCAGCATTTT. Its translation is CATQSGRTGGNQPQHF.

The V and J genes are TRBV12-3 or TRBV12-4 and TRBJ1-2, with TRBD1 as a possible D gene (5 bases). Deletions cut 5 bases from V and 5 bases from J, with 9 bases between. The CDR3 totals 12 residues. As DNA, the CDR3 is TGTGCCAGCAGTGGGGGACTTTATGGCTACACCTTC. Protein sequence: CASSGGLYGYTF.

This clone was observed once. The rearrangement uses TRBV6-1 and TRBJ1-5, with D maybe TRBD1 (5 bases). The V gene's germline CDR1 is MNHNS and CDR2 SASEGT. This CDR3 contains 14 residues. Deletions cut 0 bases from V and 6 bases from J, with 9 bases between. The CDR3 DNA is TGTGCCAGCAGTGAAGCTTGGCAGGGTCAGCCCCAGCATTTT. Translating it yields CASSEAWQGQPQHF.